A single sample gave rise to the 16 T cell receptor beta chains below, sequenced in a study of blood T cell repertoires in COVID-19. Sequencing was performed with immunoSEQ multiplex PCR; in TCRdb, only in-frame clones are kept and a portion is missing. The top ten hold about a tenth of the sample, which has fewer than 60,000 clones, roughly 90% seen once. The source material was peripheral blood. Receptors were obtained from a human donor with acute or convalescent COVID-19. The donor label of this sample is uncertain.

This clone has only one observation. The V and J genes are TRBV7-9 and TRBJ2-3; 7 nucleotides agree with TRBD1. Per germline, CDR1 SEHNR and CDR2 FQNEAQ (reference sequence). This CDR3 region has 14 residues. Germline trimming cut 10 bases from V and 0 bases from J; bases unmatched to any gene: 7. CDR3 nucleotide sequence: TGTGCCACGTCGCTACAGGGGAGCACAGATACGCAGTATTTT. It yields the protein CATSLQGSTDTQYF.

J is TRBJ1-1 and V is TRBV5-4; D may be TRBD1 (6 bases). This CDR3 has 17 residues. V was trimmed by 4 bases and J by 0 bases, leaving 19 bases between them. Per the germline V gene, CDR1 is SGHNT and CDR2 is YYREEE (reference sequence). CDR3 nucleotide sequence: TGTGCCAGCAGCGGTGCCGGGACACATACCGTGAACACTGAAGCTTTCTTT. Translated, it gives CASSGAGTHTVNTEAFF.

CDR3 nucleotide sequence: TGTGCCAGCAGCTTGAACAGGGGAAGGAACGAGCAGTACGTC. As protein: CASSLNRGRNEQYV. The chain couples TRBV5-4 to TRBJ2-7, with TRBD1 matching 7 bases. Germline V CDR1 and CDR2: SGHNT, YYREEE (reference sequence). Trimming removed 1 base from V and 5 bases from J; junction bases left unmatched: 6. The CDR3 sequence is 14 residues long.

The genes are TRBV10-1 and TRBJ2-1, with D perhaps matching TRBD2 (6 bases). The CDR3 sequence is 17 residues long. The V and J ends lost 0 bases and 10 bases respectively, with 22 bases between them. The germline CDR1 and CDR2 sequences are WNHNN and SYGVQD (reference sequence). CDR3 region: CASSESVGSGGHWEQFF. The CDR3 nucleotides are TGCGCCAGCAGTGAGTCAGTGGGTAGCGGAGGGCACTGGGAGCAGTTCTTC.

V gene TRBV19 combines with J gene TRBJ2-7, with D maybe TRBD2 (6 bases). The V and J ends lost 5 bases and 3 bases respectively, with 14 bases between them. The CDR3 sequence is 14 residues long. The V gene's germline CDR1 is LNHDA and CDR2 SQIVND (reference sequence). CDR3 loop: CASSDGSGLYEQYF. In DNA, the CDR3 is TGTGCCAGTAGTGACGGAAGCGGGCTCTACGAGCAGTACTTC.

The chain recombines TRBV24-1 with TRBJ1-5; no definite D call. The CDR3 is 14 residues long. Germline assignment: CDR1 KGHDR and CDR2 SFDVKD. Trimming pared 5 bases from V and 0 bases from J, leaving 7 bases between. The CDR3 loop reads CATSGARSNQPQHF. Written as DNA, the CDR3 is TGTGCCACCAGTGGGGCTCGTAGCAATCAGCCCCAGCATTTT.

V usage is TRBV28 and J usage is TRBJ1-2, with D perhaps TRBD1 (6 bases). V lost 11 bases and J 4 bases, leaving 17 bases between the germline ends. The CDR3 totals 13 residues. CDR1 is MDHEN, CDR2 SYDVKM, per germline. The CDR3 DNA follows: TGTGCCCTAGCCTTGGAAGGGGGCTATGGCTACACCTTC. This gives the protein CALALEGGYGYTF.

This clone was picked up one time. The rearrangement links TRBV19 to TRBJ1-4, with TRBD1 matching over 8 bases. V trimming: 7 bases; J trimming: 1 base; junction bases outside the gene matches: 8. Germline lookup yields CDR1 LNHDA and CDR2 SQIVND (reference sequence). The CDR3 runs 16 residues. CDR3 coding DNA: TGTGCCAGTAATCGCTACAGGGGGAAAACTAATGAAAAACTGTTTTTT. The encoded protein is CASNRYRGKTNEKLFF.

This clone was seen a handful of times. The chain joins TRBV19 to TRBJ1-5; D is unclear. Trimming took off 5 bases at V and 5 bases at J, with 13 bases between the two ends. The CDR3 runs to 14 residues. The germline V gene has CDR1 LNHDA and CDR2 SQIVND (reference sequence). The CDR3 DNA reads as TGTGCCAGTAGTCCTCGACATCAGGATCAGCCCCAGCATTTT. Encoded protein: CASSPRHQDQPQHF.

The chain combines TRBV7-2 with TRBJ2-5, with a possible D match to TRBD2 (5 bases). This CDR3 has 13 amino acids. The V gene lost 1 base and the J gene lost 5 bases, with 8 bases spanning the gap. The germline V gene encodes CDR1 SGHTA and CDR2 FQGNSA. DNA for the CDR3: TGTGCCAGCAGCTTAGGAGGGTACGAGACCCAGTACTTC. This codes for CASSLGGYETQYF. Together with reference TRBV7-2 and TRBJ2-5, the CDR3 gives the full variable domain: GAGVSQSPSNKVTEKGKDVELRCDPISGHTALYWYRQSLGQGLEFLIYFQGNSAPDKSGLPSDRFSAERTGGSVSTLTIQRTQQEDSAVYLCASSLGGYETQYFGPGTRLLVL.

This chain joins TRBV9 and TRBJ2-3; 8 bases map to TRBD2. The V segment lost 3 bases and the J segment 2 bases; nucleotides outside the gene matches: 8. The CDR3 runs 16 residues. Germline V lookup: CDR1 SGDLS, CDR2 YYNGEE. The CDR3 protein is CASSALSGGTTDTQYF. The CDR3 bases are TGTGCCAGCAGCGCCCTGAGCGGGGGAACCACAGATACGCAGTATTTT. Supplemented by reference TRBV9 and TRBJ2-3, the full variable domain reads DSGVTQTPKHLITATGQRVTLRCSPRSGDLSVYWYQQSLDQGLQFLIQYYNGEERAKGNILERFSAQQFPDLHSELNLSSLELGDSALYFCASSALSGGTTDTQYFGPGTRLTVL.

This clone came up a few times. As DNA, the CDR3 is TGCGCCAGCAGTCAAAGACCCCCGGGCAGGGATGGGGTCTATGGCTACACCTTC. The encoded protein is CASSQRPPGRDGVYGYTF. The chain uses TRBV23-1 and TRBJ1-2, with D perhaps matching TRBD1 (5 bases). TRBV23-1 is treated as an ORF (open reading frame) with a function not yet certain. V shed 2 bases and J shed 4 bases, with 23 bases lying between them. The CDR3 is made up of 18 amino acids.

The chain recombines TRBV6-5 with TRBJ1-2, with TRBD1 matching 10 bases. The V gene end was trimmed by 8 bases and the J gene end by 7 bases; junction bases not matched to a gene: 7. Germline V gene sequence: CDR1 MNHEY, CDR2 SVGAGI. The CDR3 contains 13 residues. The DNA of the CDR3 is TGTGCCAGCGAGCCGACAGGGGGCCGTGGCTACACCTTC. This gives the protein CASEPTGGRGYTF.

The chain has TRBV30 and TRBJ1-6, with a weak D call TRBD1 (5 bases). The CDR3 contains 15 residues. Per the germline V gene, CDR1 is GTSNPN and CDR2 is SVGIG (reference sequence). Trimming left V 0 bases short and J 7 bases short, with 13 bases between. Here the CDR3 reads CAWSVRQGGNSPLHF. In DNA form, the CDR3 reads TGTGCCTGGAGTGTACGCCAGGGAGGCAATTCACCCCTCCACTTT.

Written as DNA, the CDR3 is TGTGCCAGCAGCCAGAGACTAGCGGGTGCGGACGAGCAGTACTTC. This gives the protein CASSQRLAGADEQYF. The chain combines TRBV7-9 with TRBJ2-7; TRBD2 agrees at 10 bases. This CDR3 is 15 amino acids long. V was pared by 5 bases and J by 5 bases, with 9 bases of the junction left unmatched. Germline V gives CDR1 SEHNR, CDR2 FQNEAQ (reference sequence). Filled out from reference TRBV7-9 and TRBJ2-7, the complete variable domain reads DTGVSQNPRHKITKRGQNVTFRCDPISEHNRLYWYRQTLGQGPEFLTYFQNEAQLEKSRLLSDRFSAERPKGSFSTLEIQRTEQGDSAMYLCASSQRLAGADEQYFGPGTRLTVT.

The chain combines TRBV19 with TRBJ2-4; the match to TRBD1 covers 12 bases. The germline V gene encodes CDR1 LNHDA and CDR2 SQIVND (reference sequence). This CDR3 has 19 amino acids. J was trimmed by 0 bases and V by 2 bases; bases with no gene match: 8. The CDR3 spells CASSIRDRGRERAKNIQYF. DNA for the CDR3: TGTGCCAGTAGTATACGGGACAGGGGGCGAGAGAGAGCCAAAAACATTCAGTACTTC.